This TCR beta chain was sequenced during a study of blood T cell repertoires in COVID-19. The CDR3 is made up of 16 amino acids. The V gene lost 4 bases and the J gene lost 1 base, with 15 bases spanning the gap. CDR1 and CDR2 from the germline V gene are MNHEY and SVGAGI. Only in-frame clones appear in the TCRdb table, and some are missing; sequencing was by immunoSEQ multiplex PCR. The table has roughly 240,000 clones, 70% to 90% seen once. This clone was counted only a few times. The clonotype comes from a woman between 45 and 60 years old with acute COVID-19. The V gene is TRBV6-5, the J gene TRBJ2-3; weak D call: TRBD2 (5 bases). Material for sequencing was PBMCs or T cells enriched from blood (not recorded which). The CDR3 bases are TGTGCCAGCAGTTCCCCAAGTGAGGGTCGCACAGATACGCAGTATTTT. This gives the protein CASSSPSEGRTDTQYF.